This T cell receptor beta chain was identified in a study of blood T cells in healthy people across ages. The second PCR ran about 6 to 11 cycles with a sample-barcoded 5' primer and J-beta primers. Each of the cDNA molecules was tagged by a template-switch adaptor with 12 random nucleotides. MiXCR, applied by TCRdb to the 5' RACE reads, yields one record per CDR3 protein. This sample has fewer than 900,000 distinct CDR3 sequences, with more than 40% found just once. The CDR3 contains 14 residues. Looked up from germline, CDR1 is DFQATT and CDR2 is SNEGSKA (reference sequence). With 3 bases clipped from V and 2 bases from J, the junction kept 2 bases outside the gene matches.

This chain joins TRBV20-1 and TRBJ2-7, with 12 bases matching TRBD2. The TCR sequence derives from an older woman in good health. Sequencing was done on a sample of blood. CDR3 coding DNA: TGCAGTGCTAGTCTAGCGGGGGGGACCTACGAGCAGTACTTC. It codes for CSASLAGGTYEQYF.